The sequence of this T cell receptor beta chain was determined in a study of identical twins. The CDR3 contains 21 residues. The V gene end was trimmed by 3 bases and the J gene end by 0 bases; junction bases not matched to a gene: 15. From germline, CDR1 is MGHDK and CDR2 SYGVNS. TCRdb re-called the 5' RACE reads through MiXCR, storing one row per CDR3 protein. The data contain roughly 200,000 distinct CDR3 sequences, approximately 16% of them singletons. This sample was shared with a second study, whose subject was T cells expressing NK-cell markers.

The sample consisted of CD8+ T cells sorted from blood. The chain joins TRBV25-1 to TRBJ2-4, with TRBD2 matching over 12 bases. The TCR was taken from a young woman in good health. This CDR3 reads CASSDQTSGRPYALAKNIQYF. In DNA form, the CDR3 reads TGTGCCAGCAGTGACCAGACTAGCGGGAGACCGTATGCACTAGCCAAAAACATTCAGTACTTC. The complete variable domain, with remaining parts taken from reference TRBV25-1 and TRBJ2-4, reads EADIYQTPRYLVIGTGKKITLECSQTMGHDKMYWYQQDPGMELHLIHYSYGVNSTEKGDLSSESTVSRIRTEHFPLTLESARPSHTSQYLCASSDQTSGRPYALAKNIQYFGAGTRLSVL.